The source of this T cell receptor (beta chain) is a study of CD8 T cells in Susac syndrome. In the case of this clonotype: The antigen remains unidentified.

Germline V gene data show CDR1 as LGHNA and CDR2 as YSLEER. The CDR3 sequence is 15 residues long. V was shortened by 1 base and J by 4 bases, with 11 bases between the two germline ends. General observations from the study: In total CD8+ repertoires, around 17 Susac-specific public clones were detected, and CD8+ TEMRA repertoires contained four to six.

The authors reverse transcribed roughly 0.5 to 1 ug RNA with random hexamers. TCRdb itself ran the immunoSEQ multiplex PCR reads through MiXCR, one entry per CDR3 protein. Among tens of thousands of distinct CDR3 sequences listed, around 93% were seen once. The chain recombines TRBV4-3 with TRBJ1-5, with a weak D call TRBD1 (5 bases). The sequenced sample was CD8+ T cells from PBMCs. The sequence derives from a human donor with Susac syndrome. The CDR3 sequence: CASSQVMGRNQPQHF. Here the CDR3 DNA reads TGCGCCAGCAGCCAAGTCATGGGACGGAATCAGCCCCAGCATTTT.